The sequence of this T cell receptor (beta chain) was determined in a study of long-term antiretroviral therapy in people with HIV. The V segment lost 5 bases and the J segment 0 bases; nucleotides outside the gene matches: 8. Germline V gene lookup returns CDR1 SGHNT and CDR2 YYREEE (reference sequence). CDR3 size: 17 residues. The assay used was immunoSEQ (version v3.0), run at survey level. TCRdb keeps only in-frame clones here, not all; method: immunoSEQ multiplex PCR. The sample carries tens of thousands of clones, almost 95% recorded once. Sequenced material: unsorted PBMCs, taken more than 7.1 years after starting antiretroviral therapy. This chain uses TRBV5-4 with TRBJ1-6; 7 nucleotides align to TRBD1. This TCR was sampled from a man aged 50 to 60 with HIV. The DNA of the CDR3 is TGTGCCAGCAGTTCGGGACAGACGAGCTCCTATAATTCACCCCTCCACTTT. Its protein is CASSSGQTSSYNSPLHF.